The entry below describes one T cell receptor (beta chain). The V end lost 2 bases, the J end lost 2 bases, and 10 bases lay between the germline ends. Germline CDR1 MNHNY, CDR2 SVGAGI (reference sequence). CDR3 size: 15 residues. These data are taken from a study of cytomegalovirus exposure and HLA in healthy donors. Study overall: Of around 400 genotyped donors, 81% grouped in the Caucasian-associated ancestry cluster.

The PCR had 60 Vbeta and 13 Jbeta primers. Method: immunoSEQ multiplex PCR; TCRdb's copy keeps in-frame clones and lacks some. The sample includes tens of thousands of clones, 75% to 85% of them seen just once. This receptor was taken from a man aged 50 to 59 in good health and CMV-seropositive. This chain connects TRBV6-6 to TRBJ1-5; perhaps TRBD1 as D (5 bases). The sequenced sample was PBMCs. The CDR3 DNA is TGTGCCAGCAGTTACGGGGGAGGACGCAATCAGCCCCAGCATTTT. Amino acid sequence: CASSYGGGRNQPQHF.